The clone carrying this T cell receptor (beta chain) has only a few counts. Per the original data handling: Estimates of nucleated cell counts were drawn from the amplification of reference gene primers. Assay: immunoSEQ multiplex PCR; the TCRdb copy retains only in-frame clones and omits some. V and J calls and clone size come straight from that table; D and trimming were deduced from the DNA. The repertoire holds more than 350,000 clones, with over 75% as singletons. The entry originates in a study of blood T cell repertoires in COVID-19. Looking at the study overall: From T cells, B-cell-depleted T cells, or PBMCs came the material, which was cDNA or gDNA.

Seattle researchers signed up patients amid active infection and tracked them longitudinally. Per the germline V gene, CDR1 is MNHEY and CDR2 is SVGAGI. V dropped 6 bases and J dropped 4; count of bases not matched to a gene: 8. The CDR3 has 14 residues. The chain links TRBV6-5 to TRBJ2-7, with TRBD1 matching over 8 bases. The TCR comes from a woman aged 25 to 39 with COVID-19, enrolled during active disease. Sequenced input: peripheral blood. The CDR3 coding sequence is TGTGCCAGCAGGAGGGGACAGGCCCTATACGAGCAGTACTTC. This sequence encodes CASRRGQALYEQYF.